This T cell receptor (beta chain) was recovered during a study of PD-L1 blockade in urothelial cancer. Germline CDR1 is LNHDA and CDR2 is SQIVND (reference sequence). J gave up 3 bases and V 8 bases, and 9 bases lay outside the gene matches. The CDR3 loop spans 15 amino acids. Time point specified: pretreatment peripheral blood. Peripheral blood mononuclear cells were collected from every patient before and during treatment, yielding between 1 and 8 samples per patient. Method: immunoSEQ multiplex PCR; TCRdb's copy keeps in-frame clones and lacks some. The sample records roughly 120,000 clones, 70% to 85% being singletons.

The chain recombines TRBV19 with TRBJ1-5; TRBD1 matches 8 bases. This sequence was found in a man between 45 and 60 years old with urothelial cancer. Sequencing was performed on PBMCs, taken around atezolizumab (anti-PD-L1) treatment. For the CDR3, the DNA is TGTGCCAGTGAGTGGTCGGGACAGGTCAATCAGCCCCAGCATTTT. Amino acid sequence: CASEWSGQVNQPQHF.